The entry below gives a single TCR beta chain sequence along with its context. The table lists this clonotype with many counts. There is no known antigen for this receptor. Per-nucleotide qualities are absent, and no much larger clonotype sits a single base away. Hyperthyroidism was considered stable if no progression to ophthalmopathy occurred within 18 months of follow-up. Hyperthyroidism patients were newly diagnosed, with disease duration under 2 months, and aged 18 to 65 years. Patients with other autoimmune diseases, uncontrolled infections, pregnancy or lactation were excluded from the study. Diagnosis relied on clinical symptoms, serum thyroxine, TRAb, thyroid ultrasound and orbital computed tomography. Using Ficoll-Paque density gradient centrifugation, PBMCs were isolated from approximately 11 ml of fresh peripheral blood. Total RNA was extracted with Trizol reagent and quality-checked on an Agilent 2100 Bioanalyzer.

CDR1 is given as DFQATT and CDR2 as SNEGSKA, both from the germline V gene (reference sequence). From its cysteine to its phenylalanine, the CDR3 spans 13 amino acids. Only the CDR3 region is kept as DNA, spanning 39 bases read in frame from base 1. V lost 6 bases and J lost 2 bases; the stretch between them is 13 bases long. The sample is drawn from a study of Graves' ophthalmopathy and Graves' hyperthyroidism listed by TCRdb under 2018. Describing the broader study: Peripheral blood samples were taken at the time of initial diagnosis, before any treatment was given. The study used TCR beta repertoire signatures to distinguish Graves' ophthalmopathy from Graves' hyperthyroidism and to predict progression to ophthalmopathy. In total, 135 blood samples were TCR-sequenced: fewer than 50 ophthalmopathy, 80 or so hyperthyroidism and approximately 17 hyperthyroidism-to-ophthalmopathy patients. To explore V-J signatures that separate ophthalmopathy from hyperthyroidism, a discovery set of 95 to 100 patients was enrolled, consisting of roughly 45 with ophthalmopathy and some 56 with stable hyperthyroidism. Following sampling, methimazole starting at 30 mg daily was administered to hyperthyroidism patients, and high-dose intravenous methylprednisolone was administered to ophthalmopathy patients. In about 6 hyperthyroidism patients, the T-cell repertoire of thyroid tissue was compared with the T-cell repertoire of blood. The approximately 90 discovery patients were randomly split 7:3 into training and test sets. An independent validation cohort comprised fewer than 20 hyperthyroidism patients and some 16 patients who later progressed from hyperthyroidism to ophthalmopathy.

For repertoire sequencing, TCR beta CDR3 regions were amplified from RNA transcripts. HTBI primers and the Qiagen OneStep RT-PCR kit were used in a first-round RT-PCR, which was followed by a second-round multiplex PCR, size selection and purification. The libraries underwent paired-end sequencing with 100 bp reads on an Illumina HiSeq2000. In the paper's pipeline: SOAPnuke was used for read processing, and reads with adapters, uncalled bases, a mean Phred below 15, or no exact constant-primer or identifier match were discarded. COPE v1.2.5 was used to merge the high-quality paired reads. Unique nucleotide sequences were defined as clonotypes and aligned to IMGT TRB V, D and J references using MiTCR v1.1. Analysis was restricted to V-J combinations with a frequency above 0.0001, which covered about 99% of repertoires. For each V-J combination, a TCR clonal expansion and chaos score was defined as F50 clonal expansion divided by the chaos observed in the TCRdist matrix. Welch's t-statistics and random forest were used to reduce the features to some 13 V-J combinations, which were then used as input to a naive Bayes classifier. The similarity between thyroid and blood repertoires was quantified using the Morisita-Horn index. TCRdb took the public reads, trimmed them with fastp at Q25, ran MiXCR for clone calling and kept in-frame beta chains. CDR3 protein duplicates are merged, each entry listing the most common genes and DNA. TCRdb, not the original authors, processed these V and J calls. Present in this sample are hundreds of thousands of distinct CDR3 sequences, roughly 21% of which were seen just once. Around 3.1% of the sample comes from the top ten.

Study-wide findings and limitations: Most of the expanded thyroid clonotypes with a frequency above 0.001 were also detected in blood, and it was suggested that the thyroid immune response may be reflected by blood repertoires. No statistical method was used to set the sample size in advance, and the investigators knew which group each participant was assigned to. In validation, the model predicted ophthalmopathy progression with 70.59% sensitivity and roughly 72% specificity; about a dozen predicted patients were CT-confirmed with GO in a median of around 6 months. Ophthalmopathy was separated from stable hyperthyroidism by the 13-signature model with 85% to 90% sensitivity and around 81% specificity in cross-validation and with 80%/75% in the test set.

Input material: peripheral blood. The chain was built from TRBV20-1 and TRBJ2-5, with TRBD1 as a weak D call on 5 bases. The sequence was obtained from a woman between 18 and 29 years old with stable Graves' hyperthyroidism. Donor details come from another sample of the same person, matched by shared clones. The DNA reads as follows: TGCAGTGCCAAAACAGGTTGGCAAGAGACCCAGTACTTC. Its product reads: CSAKTGWQETQYF.